The present T cell receptor beta chain was sequenced within a study of blood T cell repertoires in COVID-19. CDR1 and CDR2 (germline): MNHEY, SVGEGT. The CDR3 totals 16 residues. V lost 2 bases to trimming and J lost 7 bases, with 15 bases between them. The method was immunoSEQ multiplex PCR; TCRdb's version includes in-frame clones alone and lacks a portion of them. The sample lists 150,000 to 200,000 clones, 85% to 95% occurring once. The origin of this receptor is an older woman with COVID-19, enrolled during active disease. Sequencing was carried out using peripheral blood. The genes are TRBV6-2 or TRBV6-3 and TRBJ1-6; D remains unclear. This CDR3 reads CASSYVSPLRNSPLHF. The CDR3 DNA follows: TGTGCCAGCAGTTACGTCAGTCCGTTGAGGAATTCACCCCTCCACTTT.